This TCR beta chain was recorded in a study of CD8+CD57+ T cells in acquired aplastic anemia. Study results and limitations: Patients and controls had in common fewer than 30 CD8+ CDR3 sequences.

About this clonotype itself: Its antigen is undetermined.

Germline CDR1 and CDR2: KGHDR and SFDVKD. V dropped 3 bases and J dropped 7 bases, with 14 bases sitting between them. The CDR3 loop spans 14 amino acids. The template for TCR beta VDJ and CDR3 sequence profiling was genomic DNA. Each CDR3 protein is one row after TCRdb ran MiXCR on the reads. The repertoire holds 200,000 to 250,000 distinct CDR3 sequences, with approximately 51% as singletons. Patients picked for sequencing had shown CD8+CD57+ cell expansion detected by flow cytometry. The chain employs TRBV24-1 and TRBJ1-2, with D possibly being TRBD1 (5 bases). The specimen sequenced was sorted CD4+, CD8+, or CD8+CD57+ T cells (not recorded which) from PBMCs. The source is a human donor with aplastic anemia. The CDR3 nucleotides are TGTGCCACCAGTGATGGACAAGGGCGGGGTGGCTACACCTTC. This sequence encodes CATSDGQGRGGYTF.